A selection of T cell receptor beta chains follows, all from one sample in a study of blood T cell repertoires in COVID-19. TCRdb's copy holds only in-frame clones and misses some; the assay was immunoSEQ multiplex PCR. There are about 240,000 clones in the sample; about 88% occur only once, and roughly 10% lies in the top ten. What was sequenced was peripheral blood. These TCRs come from a woman in her forties or fifties with COVID-19, enrolled during active disease. Both conserved end residues are part of each CDR3. The order of the fields is clone size, D gene, J gene, V gene, CDR3 DNA, CDR3 protein. A D gene is named only where the DNA matches it firmly. Expanded clones are given a class, and other clones once, few, many or no size at all.

clone size: -; D gene: -; J gene: TRBJ1-2; V gene: TRBV6-1; CDR3 DNA: TGTGCCAGCAGTGAAGGGCAGGGCTACACCTTC; CDR3 protein: CASSEGQGYTF
clone size: -; D gene: -; J gene: TRBJ2-2; V gene: TRBV11-2; CDR3 DNA: TGTGCCAGCAGCCTGGGACTTATTAACACCGGGGAGCTGTTTTTT; CDR3 protein: CASSLGLINTGELFF
clone size: -; D gene: -; J gene: TRBJ2-1; V gene: TRBV7-6; CDR3 DNA: TGTGCCAGCAGCTTAGCGGTCAGGGAGGAGGGCAATGAGCAGTTCTTC; CDR3 protein: CASSLAVREEGNEQFF
clone size: -; D gene: -; J gene: TRBJ1-4; V gene: TRBV5-1; CDR3 DNA: TGCGCCAGCTCGGCAGGGTGGGAAAATGAAAAACTGTTTTTT; CDR3 protein: CASSAGWENEKLFF
clone size: once; D gene: -; J gene: TRBJ1-2; V gene: TRBV5-1; CDR3 DNA: TGCGCCAGTTCGGTCTGGGCAGGGGCTAACTATGGCTACACCTTC; CDR3 protein: CASSVWAGANYGYTF
clone size: -; D gene: TRBD2; J gene: TRBJ2-5; V gene: TRBV28; CDR3 DNA: TGTGCCAGCAGCCCCCGGGAGGGGATGGTAGAAGAGACCCAGTACTTC; CDR3 protein: CASSPREGMVEETQYF
clone size: -; D gene: TRBD1; J gene: TRBJ1-2; V gene: TRBV28; CDR3 DNA: TGTGCCAGCAGTTTAGTACAGGGGGAAAATTATGGCTACACCTTC; CDR3 protein: CASSLVQGENYGYTF
clone size: -; D gene: TRBD2; J gene: TRBJ2-3; V gene: TRBV5-1; CDR3 DNA: TGCGCCAGCAGCCAGCGGGGGCCCACCCCTAGCACAGATACGCAGTATTTT; CDR3 protein: CASSQRGPTPSTDTQYF
clone size: -; D gene: TRBD1; J gene: TRBJ1-2; V gene: TRBV4-3; CDR3 DNA: TGCGCCAGCAGCCCGGAGGTCACAGGGGTACCCTATGGCTACACCTTC; CDR3 protein: CASSPEVTGVPYGYTF
clone size: -; D gene: TRBD1; J gene: TRBJ1-1; V gene: TRBV9; CDR3 DNA: TGTGCCAGCAGCGCCGGGACAGGGAGACAAGCGAACACTGAAGCTTTCTTT; CDR3 protein: CASSAGTGRQANTEAFF
clone size: once; D gene: -; J gene: TRBJ2-2; V gene: TRBV11-2; CDR3 DNA: TGTGCCAGCAGCTCCCTTAGGGGCACCGGGGAGCTGTTTTTT; CDR3 protein: CASSSLRGTGELFF
clone size: -; D gene: -; J gene: TRBJ2-7; V gene: TRBV3-1/TRBV3-2; CDR3 DNA: TGTGCCAGCAGCGATGACCTCCCCGGGACATGGCCCGGAGAGCAGTACTTC; CDR3 protein: CASSDDLPGTWPGEQYF
clone size: -; D gene: TRBD1; J gene: TRBJ2-1; V gene: TRBV9; CDR3 DNA: TGTGCCAGCAGCGTATGGGACAGGGCGACAAATGAGCAGTTCTTC; CDR3 protein: CASSVWDRATNEQFF
clone size: -; D gene: -; J gene: TRBJ1-2; V gene: TRBV11-3; CDR3 DNA: TGTGCCAGCAGCCACCAACGGGGGGGGCCCTATGGCTACACCTTC; CDR3 protein: CASSHQRGGPYGYTF
clone size: -; D gene: TRBD1; J gene: TRBJ1-5; V gene: TRBV10-2; CDR3 DNA: TGCGCCAGCAGTGAGTTTAAGGGGGCAGGGCAGCCCCAGCATTTT; CDR3 protein: CASSEFKGAGQPQHF
clone size: -; D gene: TRBD1; J gene: TRBJ1-5; V gene: TRBV6-2/TRBV6-3; CDR3 DNA: TGTGCCAGCAGTTACTCGGCGGACAGGGCCCATCGGGGGCCCCAGCATTTT; CDR3 protein: CASSYSADRAHRGPQHF
clone size: few; D gene: TRBD1; J gene: TRBJ2-3; V gene: TRBV24-1; CDR3 DNA: TGTGCCACCAGTGATCCAGGGGGTGAGGACACAGATACGCAGTATTTT; CDR3 protein: CATSDPGGEDTDTQYF
clone size: -; D gene: -; J gene: TRBJ2-2; V gene: TRBV2; CDR3 DNA: TGTGCCAGCAGTGCGCAGGGTTTTTCTTCCGGGGAGCTGTTTTTT; CDR3 protein: CASSAQGFSSGELFF
clone size: -; D gene: -; J gene: TRBJ1-4; V gene: TRBV7-9; CDR3 DNA: TGTGCCAGCAGCTTTGACAGGATTAATGAAAAACTGTTTTTT; CDR3 protein: CASSFDRINEKLFF
clone size: -; D gene: TRBD2; J gene: TRBJ2-4; V gene: TRBV4-2; CDR3 DNA: TGTGCCAGCAGCCAACGGGACGGGGGGGACAAAAACATTCAGTACTTC; CDR3 protein: CASSQRDGGDKNIQYF
clone size: -; D gene: TRBD1; J gene: TRBJ1-5; V gene: TRBV11-2; CDR3 DNA: TGTGCCAGCAGCCCAGGGACAGGGCTACGGCAGCCCCAGCATTTT; CDR3 protein: CASSPGTGLRQPQHF